A single sample is the source of the 30 T cell receptor beta chains below, sequenced in a study of T cell repertoires in cytomegalovirus infection. TCRdb processed the reads anew with MiXCR; each CDR3 protein has one entry. The data hold hundreds of thousands of distinct CDR3 sequences, with around 31% observed a single time. Which antigens these TCRs recognize remains unknown. Sequenced material: cultured CD8+ T cells from PBMCs, taken from culture after CMV antigen stimulation. Every receptor here comes from a human donor in good health (CMV status not recorded). Some clones in this sample may be carry-over from other donors' samples.

The rearrangement joins TRBV6-1 to TRBJ2-7, with 10 nucleotides matching TRBD2. Germline V gene data show CDR1 as MNHNS and CDR2 as SASEGT. The length of the CDR3 is 14 residues. The V segment lost 5 bases and the J segment 7 bases; nucleotides outside the gene matches: 8. The CDR3 DNA sequence: TGTGCCAGCAGTTATCTAGCGGGGGAACGGGAGCAGTACTTC. Protein sequence: CASSYLAGEREQYF.

This clonotype was found many times. In DNA, the CDR3 is TGTGCCAGCAGTGAAATACTTTATGCCAATCAGCCCCAGCATTTT. Its translation: CASSEILYANQPQHF. The chain is built from TRBV6-1 and TRBJ1-5, with D hard to call. Trimming took off 2 bases at V and 3 bases at J, with 11 bases between the two ends. Germline assignment: CDR1 MNHNS and CDR2 SASEGT. The CDR3 is 15 amino acids.

This chain joins TRBV19 and TRBJ1-5; unclear D gene. This CDR3 spans 14 amino acids. Trimming took off 6 bases at V and 4 bases at J, with 13 bases between the two ends. CDR1 and CDR2 (germline): LNHDA, SQIVND (reference sequence). The CDR3 region has the DNA TGTGCCAGTAGACTGAGGACTGAGAATCAGCCCCAGCATTTT. As protein: CASRLRTENQPQHF.

The rearrangement uses TRBV7-6 and TRBJ2-7, with TRBD1 as a possible D gene (6 bases). There are 14 residues in the CDR3. Per the germline V gene, CDR1 is SGHVS and CDR2 is FNYEAQ. V was cut by 3 bases and J by 1 base, with 10 bases left in between. This CDR3 reads CASSFPQGSYEQYF. CDR3 in DNA: TGTGCCAGCAGCTTCCCACAGGGTTCCTACGAGCAGTACTTC.

This clonotype is medium-sized in the sample. The chain employs TRBV7-2 and TRBJ2-5; 7 nucleotides line up with TRBD1. Looked up from germline, CDR1 is SGHTA and CDR2 is FQGNSA. This CDR3 spans 15 amino acids. V was clipped by 4 bases and J by 4 bases; unmatched bases: 9. CDR3 sequence (DNA): TGTGCCAGCAGCTCAAGACAGGGATTTTCAGAGACCCAGTACTTC. Its translation: CASSSRQGFSETQYF.

The rearrangement joins TRBV11-3 to TRBJ1-1; no firm D call. V lost 4 bases, J lost 4 bases, and 10 bases lay in between. Germline loops: CDR1 SGHNT, CDR2 YENEEA. The CDR3 covers 13 residues. This chain's CDR3 is CASSSAEGTEAFF. Written as DNA, the CDR3 is TGTGCCAGCAGCTCGGCGGAGGGCACTGAAGCTTTCTTT.

The chain couples TRBV9 to TRBJ1-6; TRBD1 aligns across 9 bases. The junction had 3 bases not matched to a gene; V was cut back by 1 base and J by 7 bases. The CDR3 sequence is 15 residues long. Germline CDR1 SGDLS, CDR2 YYNGEE. CDR3 nucleotides: TGTGCCAGCAGCGTAAGGACAGGGGTAAATTCACCCCTCCACTTT. Translating gives CASSVRTGVNSPLHF.

Points on this clonotype: This may be a read error, as it is one base from a much larger clone. The chain uses TRBV7-9 and TRBJ2-5; D not resolved. CDR3 size: 13 residues. Looked up from germline, CDR1 is SEHNR and CDR2 is FQNEAQ (reference sequence). The CDR3 loop is CVSSPEYFMTQYF. CDR3 sequence (DNA): TGTGTCAGCAGCCCCGAGTACTTCATGACCCAGTACTTC.

This clonotype occurred a few times. The gene calls are TRBV6-5 and TRBJ2-7; possibly TRBD1 for D (6 bases). The CDR3 length is 11 residues. Germline assignment: CDR1 MNHEY and CDR2 SVGAGI. V was clipped by 2 bases and J by 8 bases, with 7 bases between them. CDR3 protein: CASSYGGKQYF. CDR3 DNA sequence: TGTGCCAGCAGTTACGGGGGCAAGCAGTACTTC.

The J gene is TRBJ2-7, the V gene TRBV20-1, with TRBD2 as a possible D gene (7 bases). Germline V gene sequence: CDR1 DFQATT, CDR2 SNEGSKA (reference sequence). The CDR3 is 13 amino acids. V lost 7 bases, J lost 1 base, and 14 bases lay in between. The CDR3 loop reads CSVRGRGSYEQYV. The CDR3 nucleotides read TGCAGTGTGAGGGGGAGGGGATCCTACGAGCAGTACGTC.

The V call is TRBV6-6, the J call TRBJ1-6; D gene uncertain. CDR1 and CDR2 (germline): MNHNY, SVGAGI (reference sequence). V was clipped by 0 bases and J by 12 bases, with 15 bases between them. The CDR3 contains 15 residues. The CDR3 DNA sequence: TGTGCCAGCAGTTACTCGACAAGGCGGGCGGGACCCCTCCACTTT. It is translated as CASSYSTRRAGPLHF.

V usage is TRBV12-5 and J usage is TRBJ2-1; TRBD1 matches 8 bases. J gave up 1 base and V 7 bases, and 9 bases lay outside the gene matches. Germline CDR1 reads LGHNT; CDR2 reads FRNRAP. The CDR3 spans 16 residues. CDR3 loop: CASVSGQGASYNEQFF. The CDR3 nucleotides are TGTGCTAGTGTTTCTGGACAGGGCGCGTCCTACAATGAGCAGTTCTTC.

As concerns this clonotype: The junction and the germline gene differ at one end; a read error may be behind it. The rearrangement joins TRBV6-2 or TRBV6-3 to TRBJ2-1, with a tentative D call TRBD1 (5 bases). The germline V gene has CDR1 MNHEY and CDR2 SVGEGT. This CDR3 spans 16 amino acids. CDR3 region: CAGRPSTGQGYNEQFF. The CDR3 nucleotides read TGTGCCGGCAGACCCTCTACAGGACAAGGGTACAATGAGCAGTTCTTC.

The chain employs TRBV6-2 or TRBV6-3 and TRBJ1-5, with TRBD1 identical over 7 bases. The CDR3 covers 16 residues. Germline V gives CDR1 MNHEY, CDR2 SVGEGT. The J segment lost 3 bases and the V segment lost 6 bases, leaving 11 bases of the junction unmatched. CDR3 nucleotides: TGTGCCAGCAGGAGCTCCGGGACAGCCTACAATCAGCCCCAGCATTTT. Protein product: CASRSSGTAYNQPQHF.

This clonotype was recorded at least ten times. The genes are TRBV7-8 and TRBJ2-5; D may be TRBD2 (6 bases). V dropped 5 bases and J dropped 5 bases, with 9 bases sitting between them. CDR1 SGHVS and CDR2 FQNEAQ come from the germline V gene. This CDR3 spans 12 amino acids. CDR3 sequence reads: CASSPGDETQYF. The CDR3 region has the DNA TGTGCCAGCAGCCCGGGAGATGAGACCCAGTACTTC.

The chain joins TRBV6-5 to TRBJ1-6; D may be TRBD1 (5 bases). CDR3 size: 14 residues. V was pared by 2 bases and J by 6 bases, with 8 bases between. Germline assignment: CDR1 MNHEY and CDR2 SVGAGI. CDR3 loop: CASSYGTTNSPLHF. For the CDR3, the DNA is TGTGCCAGCAGTTACGGGACGACTAATTCACCCCTCCACTTT.

Concerning this clonotype itself: One junction end disagrees with the germline gene, perhaps due to a read error. The V gene is TRBV12-5, the J gene TRBJ2-3, with D tentatively TRBD1 or TRBD2 (5 bases each). From germline, CDR1 is LGHNT and CDR2 FRNRAP. There are 16 residues in the CDR3. As DNA, the CDR3 is TGTGCTAGGGGTTCCACCGAGGGGATTCACACAGATACGCAGTATTTT. Translating it yields CARGSTEGIHTDTQYF.

This chain links TRBV27 with TRBJ2-5; D assignment may be TRBD1 or TRBD2 (5 bases each). V was pared by 4 bases and J by 0 bases, with 9 bases between. Per germline, CDR1 MNHEY and CDR2 SMNVEV (reference sequence). This CDR3 region has 14 residues. The CDR3 DNA follows: TGTGCCAGCAGTTCGAGGGGTTACCAAGAGACCCAGTACTTC. Residues: CASSSRGYQETQYF.

This chain joins TRBV25-1 and TRBJ1-1, with a weak D call TRBD1 (6 bases). Trimming stripped 6 bases from V and 3 bases from J, with 20 bases between. Germline CDR1 MGHDK, CDR2 SYGVNS. This CDR3 comprises 16 residues. DNA of the CDR3: TGTGCCAGCAGGCTAGGGGGGGATCTTGCGTACACTGAAGCTTTCTTT. Translation: CASRLGGDLAYTEAFF. Full variable domain (outside the CDR3, taken from reference TRBV25-1 and TRBJ1-1): EADIYQTPRYLVIGTGKKITLECSQTMGHDKMYWYQQDPGMELHLIHYSYGVNSTEKGDLSSESTVSRIRTEHFPLTLESARPSHTSQYLCASRLGGDLAYTEAFFGQGTRLTVV.

This clonotype has ten or more counts. This chain joins TRBV12-3 or TRBV12-4 and TRBJ1-5, with D possibly TRBD1 on 5 matching bases. The CDR3 is made up of 14 amino acids. The V gene lost 3 bases and the J gene lost 3 bases, with 9 bases spanning the gap. This CDR3 reads CASSFTGANQPQHF. DNA of the CDR3: TGTGCCAGCAGTTTTACAGGTGCCAATCAGCCCCAGCATTTT.

The CDR3 here is CSASIGGGANEQFF. CDR3 bases: TGCAGTGCTAGTATCGGGGGGGGGGCCAATGAGCAGTTCTTC. This chain joins TRBV20-1 and TRBJ2-1, with 8 bases fitting TRBD2. The ends lost 3 bases at V and 6 bases at J; junction bases unmatched: 7. Germline CDR1 DFQATT, CDR2 SNEGSKA (reference sequence). CDR3 length equals 14 residues.

J is TRBJ2-5 and V is TRBV28; D perhaps matches TRBD2 (6 bases). The CDR3 is 16 amino acids. The germline gives CDR1 MDHEN, CDR2 SYDVKM. V was clipped by 5 bases and J by 0 bases, with 16 bases between them. The CDR3 protein is CASSQPGTLYQETQYF. The CDR3 region has the DNA TGTGCCAGCAGTCAGCCCGGGACTTTATACCAAGAGACCCAGTACTTC.

V gene TRBV6-6 combines with J gene TRBJ2-2; TRBD1 is a possible D gene (5 bases). This CDR3 is 15 amino acids long. Germline CDR1 MNHNY, CDR2 SVGAGI (reference sequence). V shed 4 bases and J shed 4 bases, with 13 bases lying between them. CDR3 coding DNA: TGTGCCAGCAGTTTTTCGACAGCAACCACCGGGGAGCTGTTTTTT. This codes for CASSFSTATTGELFF.

This clonotype was detected ten times or more. This rearrangement joins TRBV7-6 to TRBJ2-2; 7 bases fit TRBD1. CDR1 SGHVS and CDR2 FNYEAQ come from the germline V gene. The CDR3 spans 15 residues. J was trimmed by 6 bases and V by 4 bases; bases with no gene match: 8. The DNA for the CDR3 is TGTGCCAGCAGCTCTTGGACAGGTCTCTCCGGGGAGCTGTTTTTT. Amino acids: CASSSWTGLSGELFF.

The chain couples TRBV7-9 to TRBJ2-7; D tentatively fits TRBD1 or TRBD2 (5 bases each). Germline lookup yields CDR1 SEHNR and CDR2 FQNEAQ (reference sequence). Deletions cut 10 bases from V and 1 base from J, with 11 bases between. The CDR3 loop spans 12 amino acids. The CDR3 DNA is TGTGCCACGGAGGACAAGTCCTACGAGCAGTACGTC. Encoded protein: CATEDKSYEQYV.

This clonotype occurred many times. The chain recombines TRBV7-6 with TRBJ2-3, with a possible D match to TRBD2 (7 bases). Germline V gene sequence: CDR1 SGHVS, CDR2 FNYEAQ. Trimming cost V 3 bases and J 4 bases, with 14 bases left between them. There are 15 residues in the CDR3. CDR3 residues: CASSLGAGEADTQYF. The CDR3 DNA is TGTGCCAGCAGCTTGGGGGCGGGGGAAGCAGATACGCAGTATTTT.

This clonotype was counted at least ten times. The chain couples TRBV6-1 to TRBJ1-1; TRBD1 is a possible D gene (6 bases). From germline, CDR1 is MNHNS and CDR2 SASEGT. The CDR3 extends over 15 amino acids. Trimming stripped 3 bases from V and 3 bases from J, with 14 bases between. Here the CDR3 DNA reads TGTGCCAGCAGTGAGGTATGGGGGCCCGACACTGAAGCTTTCTTT. It is translated as CASSEVWGPDTEAFF.

The sample holds many counts of this clonotype. The chain couples TRBV7-9 to TRBJ2-7, with 8 bases matching TRBD2. CDR3 length: 13 residues. CDR1 and CDR2 (germline): SEHNR, FQNEAQ (reference sequence). Trimming removed 3 bases from V and 4 bases from J; junction bases left unmatched: 2. CDR3 nucleotides: TGTGCCAGCAGCTTCGGGGGGGCTTACGAGCAGTACTTC. It yields the protein CASSFGGAYEQYF.

J is TRBJ2-7 and V is TRBV15, with TRBD1 identical over 7 bases. The V and J ends lost 6 bases and 1 base, in that order; junction bases with no gene match: 6. From germline, CDR1 is LNHNV and CDR2 YYDKDF (reference sequence). The CDR3 sequence is 14 residues long. CDR3 sequence: CATRQGTISYEQYF. The CDR3 region has the DNA TGTGCCACCAGACAGGGGACGATTTCCTACGAGCAGTACTTC.

The V gene is TRBV27, the J gene TRBJ1-6, with TRBD1 as a possible D gene (6 bases). Per germline, CDR1 MNHEY and CDR2 SMNVEV (reference sequence). The CDR3 length is 15 residues. V was shortened by 5 bases and J by 15 bases, with 23 bases between the two germline ends. CDR3: CASSPGGSPNRLLHF. CDR3 bases: TGTGCCAGCAGTCCGGGGGGCAGCCCTAATAGACTCCTCCACTTT.